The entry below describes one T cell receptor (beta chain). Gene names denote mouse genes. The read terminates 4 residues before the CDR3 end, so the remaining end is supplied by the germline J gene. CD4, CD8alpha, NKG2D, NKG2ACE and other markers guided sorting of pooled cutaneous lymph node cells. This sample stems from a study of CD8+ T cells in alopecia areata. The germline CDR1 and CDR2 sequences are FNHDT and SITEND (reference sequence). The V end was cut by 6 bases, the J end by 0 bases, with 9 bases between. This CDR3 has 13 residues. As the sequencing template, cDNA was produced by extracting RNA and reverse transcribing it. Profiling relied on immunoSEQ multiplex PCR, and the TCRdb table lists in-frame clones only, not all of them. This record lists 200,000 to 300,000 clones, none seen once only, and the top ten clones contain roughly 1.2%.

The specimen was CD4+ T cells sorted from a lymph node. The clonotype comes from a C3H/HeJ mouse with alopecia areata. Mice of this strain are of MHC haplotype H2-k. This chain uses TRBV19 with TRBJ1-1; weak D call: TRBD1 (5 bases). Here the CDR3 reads CASTRQPNTEVFF. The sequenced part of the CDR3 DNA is TGTGCCAGCACCAGACAGCCAAACACA.